The 13 T cell receptor beta chains below all came from one sample that was sequenced in a study of CD8+ T cells in alopecia areata. Following RNA extraction, reverse transcription yielded cDNA that acted as the sequencing template. Repertoires were generated with immunoSEQ multiplex PCR, while TCRdb's copy carries only in-frame clones and drops some. The sample has about 7,900 clones, 55% seen once. Alopecia areata patients gave lesional scalp punch biopsies and peripheral blood samples. The source was skin, collected at week 0. All receptors come from a human donor with alopecia areata.

The rearrangement uses TRBV27 and TRBJ2-3; 14 bases match TRBD2. CDR3 length equals 18 residues. After removal of 2 bases from V and 4 bases from J, the junction contained 8 bases not matched to a gene. Looked up from germline, CDR1 is MNHEY and CDR2 is SMNVEV (reference sequence). The CDR3 nucleotides read TGTGCCAGCAGTTTAACAGGGACTAGCGGGAGAGGCTCAGATACGCAGTATTTT. The encoded protein is CASSLTGTSGRGSDTQYF.

The chain uses TRBV6-1 and TRBJ1-3; D remains ambiguous. CDR3 length: 12 amino acids. Trimming stripped 8 bases from V and 2 bases from J, with 7 bases between. CDR1 MNHNS and CDR2 SASEGT come from the germline V gene. The CDR3 DNA sequence: TGTGCCAGCGGAACAGCTGGAAACACCATATATTTT. It translates to CASGTAGNTIYF.

Only a few counts were recorded for this clone. This chain links TRBV4-2 with TRBJ2-3; TRBD2 might be the D (6 bases). The germline V and J ends were trimmed by 5 bases and 6 bases, with 15 bases remaining between them. Looked up from germline, CDR1 is LGHNA and CDR2 is YNFKEQ. The CDR3 contains 14 residues. The CDR3 region is CASSLASGLDTQYF. The CDR3 DNA reads TGTGCCAGCAGCTTAGCCAGCGGGCTTGATACGCAGTATTTT.

V usage is TRBV9 and J usage is TRBJ2-5; tentative D call: TRBD2 (6 bases). Germline V gives CDR1 SGDLS, CDR2 YYNGEE. Trimming took 0 bases from V and 4 from J, leaving 13 bases between them. This CDR3 region has 15 residues. CDR3 DNA sequence: TGTGCCAGCAGCGTAGGGAGGGGAGTGTCAGAGACCCAGTACTTC. Translated, it gives CASSVGRGVSETQYF.

The table lists this clone with a few counts. The chain employs TRBV5-1 and TRBJ1-1; 7 nucleotides align to TRBD1. This CDR3 comprises 17 residues. Germline V lookup: CDR1 SGHRS, CDR2 YFSETQ. V shed 4 bases, J shed 1 base, and the junction held 13 bases outside the gene matches. The CDR3 reads CASSLIRGLQKNTEAFF. DNA for the CDR3: TGCGCCAGCAGCCTGATAAGGGGGCTCCAAAAGAACACTGAAGCTTTCTTT.

This clone occurred a few times. This chain links TRBV27 with TRBJ1-2; 10 bases are shared with TRBD1. CDR1 is MNHEY, CDR2 SMNVEV, per germline (reference sequence). J lost 5 bases, V lost 4 bases, and 7 bases had no gene match. This CDR3 comprises 15 residues. Here the CDR3 DNA reads TGTGCCAGCAGTTCCACGACAGGGGGCTCGTATGGCTACACCTTC. Translated: CASSSTTGGSYGYTF.

The chain recombines TRBV11-2 with TRBJ2-4; D not resolved. This CDR3 comprises 16 residues. V was shortened by 1 base and J by 1 base, with 11 bases between the two germline ends. Germline CDR1 is SGHAT and CDR2 is FQNNGV. CDR3 residues: CASSLGQGLAKNIQYF. In DNA form, the CDR3 reads TGTGCCAGCAGCTTAGGGCAAGGGTTGGCCAAAAACATTCAGTACTTC.

V is TRBV4-1 and J is TRBJ1-2; 7 positions agree with TRBD1. Germline V gene lookup returns CDR1 MGHRA and CDR2 YSYEKL. With V trimmed by 0 bases and J by 4 bases, 14 bases remained unmatched. The CDR3 sequence is 18 residues long. For the CDR3, the DNA is TGCGCCAGCAGCCAAGATGGGACACAGGGGCCTTTGGGCTATGGCTACACCTTC. It yields the protein CASSQDGTQGPLGYGYTF.

This rearrangement joins TRBV6-6 to TRBJ2-7; TRBD2 aligns across 13 bases. The length of the CDR3 is 14 residues. V lost 7 bases and J lost 2; bases outside the gene matches: 2. Germline CDR1 reads MNHNY; CDR2 reads SVGAGI (reference sequence). The CDR3 DNA sequence: TGTGCCAGCACCGGACTAGCGGGGGCCTACGAGCAGTACTTC. Protein sequence: CASTGLAGAYEQYF.

This clone was recorded a few times. This rearrangement joins TRBV18 to TRBJ2-5; 9 nucleotides agree with TRBD2. V shed 3 bases, J shed 5 bases, and the junction held 7 bases outside the gene matches. The CDR3 has 15 residues. Per germline, CDR1 KGHSH and CDR2 LQKENI. The CDR3 DNA follows: TGTGCCAGCTCACCCACTTTAGCGGGAGATGAGACCCAGTACTTC. The encoded protein is CASSPTLAGDETQYF.

This chain links TRBV28 with TRBJ1-2; TRBD1 is a possible D gene (5 bases). The CDR3 length is 13 residues. CDR1 and CDR2 (germline): MDHEN, SYDVKM. V was clipped by 4 bases and J by 4 bases, with 10 bases between them. DNA for the CDR3: TGTGCCAGCAGTTCAATCCAGGGCTATGGCTACACCTTC. It yields the protein CASSSIQGYGYTF.

On this clone itself: A much larger clone differs from this one at a single base, so this may be a read error. V is TRBV7-2 and J is TRBJ2-7; possibly TRBD1 or TRBD2 for D (5 bases each). CDR1 is SGHTA, CDR2 FQGNSA, per germline. The CDR3 has 14 amino acids. V dropped 5 bases and J dropped 3 bases, with 14 bases sitting between them. Here the CDR3 DNA reads TGTGCCAGCAGCGGGAAGGGGACCCTCTACGAGCAGTACTTC. Its protein product is CASSGKGTLYEQYF.

V usage is TRBV28 and J usage is TRBJ2-2, with 9 positions matching TRBD2. V dropped 6 bases and J dropped 4; count of bases not matched to a gene: 6. Germline loops: CDR1 MDHEN, CDR2 SYDVKM. There are 15 residues in the CDR3. CDR3 residues: CASRYSGSGTGELFF. For the CDR3, the DNA is TGTGCCAGCAGATATAGCGGGAGTGGCACCGGGGAGCTGTTTTTT.